What follows describes a single T cell receptor (beta chain). Its antigen remains unknown. This record belongs to a study of cytomegalovirus exposure and HLA in healthy donors. Overall study results and limits: The study flagged around 150 TCR beta chains as cytomegalovirus-associated. There were some public TCRs occurring in many donors, but most TCR sequences were rare.

Clones were read by immunoSEQ multiplex PCR, and TCRdb kept only the in-frame ones, dropping some. The table records about 160,000 clones, 75% to 90% of them present only once. Germline lookup yields CDR1 SGHRS and CDR2 YFSETQ. This CDR3 comprises 15 residues. The V and J ends lost 4 bases and 0 bases respectively, with 11 bases between them. The sample was PBMCs. This TCR derives from a woman under 30 in good health and CMV-seronegative. The chain joins TRBV5-1 to TRBJ2-4; D gene unclear. CDR3 sequence: CASSPDTLAKNIQYF. As DNA, the CDR3 is TGCGCCAGCAGCCCCGACACACTAGCCAAAAACATTCAGTACTTC. Full variable domain (outside the CDR3, taken from reference TRBV5-1 and TRBJ2-4): KAGVTQTPRYLIKTRGQQVTLSCSPISGHRSVSWYQQTPGQGLQFLFEYFSETQRNKGNFPGRFSGRQFSNSRSEMNVSTLELGDSALYLCASSPDTLAKNIQYFGAGTRLSVL.